This T cell receptor beta chain was obtained from a study of shared clonotypes between healthy human individuals. The data were produced by immunoSEQ multiplex PCR, yet TCRdb's version contains in-frame clones alone and is incomplete. The repertoire holds roughly 2,300,000 clones, about 90% seen once, with 0.3% to 0.4% in the top ten. The CDR3 contains 18 residues. V lost 6 bases to trimming and J lost 0 bases, with 22 bases between them. Per germline, CDR1 LGHNT and CDR2 FRNRAP. This TCR derives from a man between 18 and 35 years old in good health. Some clones in this sample may be carry-over from other donors' samples. The sample taken for sequencing was naive CD4+ T cells from PBMCs. Documented subset: CD45RA+ positively selected. The chain joins TRBV12-5 to TRBJ2-3, with D possibly TRBD2 on 5 matching bases. CDR3 region: CASGTTFSAAPSTDTQYF. CDR3 coding DNA: TGTGCTAGTGGCACGACCTTCTCAGCGGCACCTAGCACAGATACGCAGTATTTT.